The 8 T cell receptor beta chains presented below share a single source sample, sequenced in a study of regulatory T cells in long-lasting Graves disease. Time point here: newly diagnosed GD, antithyroid drugs for less than 3 months. Following extraction of RNA from PBMCs, that RNA was used to make the TCR library. Arm-PCR of CDR3 regions with iRepertoire HTBI primers generated TCR beta libraries. TCRdb fed the multiplex PCR reads into MiXCR, producing one record per CDR3 protein. Here the sample spans hundreds of thousands of distinct CDR3 sequences, 13% being singletons. The same data also contributed to another study, on T cells in Graves' hyperthyroidism and ophthalmopathy.

Sequenced material: peripheral blood mononuclear cells (PBMCs), taken at new diagnosis, from a patient treated with antithyroid drugs. These receptors originate from a man between 25 and 39 years old with Graves disease.

This clonotype was detected ten times or more. The J gene is TRBJ2-3, the V gene TRBV2; the match to TRBD2 covers 8 bases. Germline trimming cut 2 bases from V and 3 bases from J; bases unmatched to any gene: 7. The CDR3 has 16 amino acids. Germline lookup yields CDR1 SNHLY and CDR2 FYNNEI. The CDR3 DNA is TGTGCCAGCAGTGAATTACTAGCGGAAGGTACAGATACGCAGTATTTT. Its translation is CASSELLAEGTDTQYF.

This chain connects TRBV27 to TRBJ2-7; TRBD2 matches 8 bases. The CDR3 is made up of 14 amino acids. The V and J ends lost 4 bases and 2 bases, in that order; junction bases with no gene match: 4. The germline V gene encodes CDR1 MNHEY and CDR2 SMNVEV (reference sequence). CDR3 sequence: CASSWVAGTYEQYF. The CDR3 region has the DNA TGTGCCAGCAGTTGGGTAGCGGGAACCTACGAGCAGTACTTC.

This clonotype has at least ten counts. The CDR3 protein is CASSFRVTGAKDGYTF. The DNA for the CDR3 is TGTGCCAGCAGTTTCAGGGTTACAGGGGCGAAGGATGGCTACACCTTC. The chain links TRBV12-3 or TRBV12-4 to TRBJ1-2; 7 bases align to TRBD1. This CDR3 spans 16 amino acids. Trimming cost V 3 bases and J 6 bases; bases outside gene matches: 13.

This clonotype was observed many times. The V and J genes are TRBV27 and TRBJ2-3; no reliable D call. This CDR3 spans 13 amino acids. Germline lookup yields CDR1 MNHEY and CDR2 SMNVEV (reference sequence). Deletions cut 4 bases from V and 2 bases from J, with 7 bases between. The CDR3 loop is CASSSFSTDTQYF. The CDR3, as DNA: TGTGCCAGCAGTTCCTTCTCCACAGATACGCAGTATTTT.

This clonotype was detected a few times. The chain couples TRBV20-1 to TRBJ2-7; D possibly corresponds to TRBD2 (6 bases). Trimming took 6 bases from V and 2 from J, leaving 14 bases between them. Germline lookup yields CDR1 DFQATT and CDR2 SNEGSKA (reference sequence). The CDR3 is 13 amino acids. The CDR3 coding sequence is TGCAGTGCCCCCTGGCCGGGGGCCTACGAGCAGTACTTC. Its protein product is CSAPWPGAYEQYF.

There are many counts of this clonotype. CDR3 in amino acids: CSASGRTGNTIYF. The CDR3 DNA reads TGCAGTGCTAGTGGCCGGACCGGAAACACCATATATTTT. The rearrangement joins TRBV20-1 to TRBJ1-3; unclear D gene. The CDR3 length is 13 residues. Germline V gives CDR1 DFQATT, CDR2 SNEGSKA (reference sequence). The V gene lost 3 bases and the J gene lost 4 bases, with 10 bases spanning the gap.

This clonotype came up many times. The chain joins TRBV18 to TRBJ1-5; D might be TRBD1 (6 bases). Germline V gene lookup returns CDR1 KGHSH and CDR2 LQKENI. This CDR3 is built from 15 residues. V lost 3 bases and J lost 1, with 10 bases in between. The CDR3 region is CASSPEQGSNQPQHF. The CDR3 DNA sequence: TGTGCCAGCTCACCTGAGCAGGGGAGCAATCAGCCCCAGCATTTT.

The CDR3 DNA reads as TGTGCCAGTAGCTATGGACTGGATGTTACCTACGAGCAGTACTTC. Its translation is CASSYGLDVTYEQYF. This chain joins TRBV19 and TRBJ2-7, with D tentatively TRBD2 (5 bases). Trimming shortened V by 6 bases and J by 2 bases, and 17 bases separated the two germline ends. There are 15 residues in the CDR3. Per germline, CDR1 LNHDA and CDR2 SQIVND (reference sequence).